This entry describes one T cell receptor beta chain. V was cut by 3 bases and J by 4 bases, with 22 bases left in between. The CDR3 is 17 residues long. Germline V gene sequence: CDR1 SGDLS, CDR2 YYNGEE. The time point: blood from clinic visit 5 months post-surgery; TSC patient then seizure free. Libraries were prepared by immunoSEQ multiplex PCR; TCRdb keeps only in-frame clonotypes and omits some of them. Of about 340,000 clones listed, over 90% were seen once; the top ten hold 4.5% to 7%. This sample is drawn from a study of brain T cells in children with intractable seizures. Sequences were derived from peripheral blood, sampled about 5 months after surgery. The chain joins TRBV9 to TRBJ1-2; D unclear. This TCR was recovered from a boy under two years old with tuberous sclerosis and intractable seizures. Here the CDR3 reads CASSAGGSTPPSYGYTF. The CDR3 DNA reads as TGTGCCAGCAGCGCGGGAGGGTCCACCCCTCCTTCCTATGGCTACACCTTC. Full variable domain (remainder filled in from reference TRBV9 and TRBJ1-2): DSGVTQTPKHLITATGQRVTLRCSPRSGDLSVYWYQQSLDQGLQFLIQYYNGEERAKGNILERFSAQQFPDLHSELNLSSLELGDSALYFCASSAGGSTPPSYGYTFGSGTRLTVV.